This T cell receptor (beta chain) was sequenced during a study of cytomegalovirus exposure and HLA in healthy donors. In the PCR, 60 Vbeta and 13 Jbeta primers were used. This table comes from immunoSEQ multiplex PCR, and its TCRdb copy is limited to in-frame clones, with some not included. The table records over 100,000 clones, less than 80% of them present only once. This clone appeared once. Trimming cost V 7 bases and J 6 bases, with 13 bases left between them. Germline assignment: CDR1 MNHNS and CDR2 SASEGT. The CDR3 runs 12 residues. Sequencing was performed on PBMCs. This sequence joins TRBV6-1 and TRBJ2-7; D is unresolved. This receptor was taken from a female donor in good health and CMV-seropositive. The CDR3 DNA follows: TGTGCCAGCACCCCCTCTTTCTCCGAGCAGTACTTC. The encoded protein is CASTPSFSEQYF.